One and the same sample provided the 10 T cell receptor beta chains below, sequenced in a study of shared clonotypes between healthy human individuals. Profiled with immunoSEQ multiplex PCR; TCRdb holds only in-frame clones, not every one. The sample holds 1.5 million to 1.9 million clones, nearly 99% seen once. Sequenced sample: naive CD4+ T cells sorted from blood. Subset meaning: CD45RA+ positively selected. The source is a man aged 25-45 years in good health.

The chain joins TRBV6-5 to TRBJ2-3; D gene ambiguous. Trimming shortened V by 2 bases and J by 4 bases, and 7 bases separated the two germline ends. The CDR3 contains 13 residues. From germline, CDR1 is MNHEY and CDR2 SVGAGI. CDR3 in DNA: TGTGCCAGCAGTTACAGGGCAGCAGATACGCAGTATTTT. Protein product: CASSYRAADTQYF.

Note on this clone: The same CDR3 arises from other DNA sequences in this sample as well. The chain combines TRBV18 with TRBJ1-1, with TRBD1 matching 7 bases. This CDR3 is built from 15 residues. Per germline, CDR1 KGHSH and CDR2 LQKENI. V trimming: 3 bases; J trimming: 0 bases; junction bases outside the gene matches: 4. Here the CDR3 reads CASSPPGQMNTEAFF. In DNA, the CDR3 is TGTGCCAGCTCACCCCCGGGACAGATGAACACTGAAGCTTTCTTT.

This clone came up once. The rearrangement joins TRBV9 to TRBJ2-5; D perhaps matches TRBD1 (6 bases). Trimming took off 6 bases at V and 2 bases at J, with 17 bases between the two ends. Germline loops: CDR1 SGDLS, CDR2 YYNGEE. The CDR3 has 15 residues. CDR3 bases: TGTGCCAGCAACATTGGACAGTACGAACAAGAGACCCAGTACTTC. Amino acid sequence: CASNIGQYEQETQYF. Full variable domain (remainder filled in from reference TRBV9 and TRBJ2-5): DSGVTQTPKHLITATGQRVTLRCSPRSGDLSVYWYQQSLDQGLQFLIQYYNGEERAKGNILERFSAQQFPDLHSELNLSSLELGDSALYFCASNIGQYEQETQYFGPGTRLLVL.

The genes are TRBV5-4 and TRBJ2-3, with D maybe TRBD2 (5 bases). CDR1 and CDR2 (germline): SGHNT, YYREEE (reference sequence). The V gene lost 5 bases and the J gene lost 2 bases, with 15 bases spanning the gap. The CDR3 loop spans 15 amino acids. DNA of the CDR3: TGTGCCAGCAGGCTAGGGAGCCTCAACACAGATACGCAGTATTTT. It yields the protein CASRLGSLNTDTQYF.

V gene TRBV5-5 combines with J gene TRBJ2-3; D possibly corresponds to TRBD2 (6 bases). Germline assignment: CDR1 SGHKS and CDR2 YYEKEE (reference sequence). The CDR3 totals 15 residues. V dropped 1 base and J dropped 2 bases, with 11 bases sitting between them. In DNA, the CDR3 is TGTGCCAGCAGCTTGTTGTGGGAGGACACAGATACGCAGTATTTT. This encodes CASSLLWEDTDTQYF.

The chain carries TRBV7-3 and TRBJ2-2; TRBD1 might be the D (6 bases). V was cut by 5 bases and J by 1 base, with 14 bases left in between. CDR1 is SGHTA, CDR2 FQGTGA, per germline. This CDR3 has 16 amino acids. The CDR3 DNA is TGTGCCAGCAGCCTCTTACCGGGACAGAACACCGGGGAGCTGTTTTTT. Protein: CASSLLPGQNTGELFF.

CDR3 DNA: TGTGCCAGCAGCCCCGCTGGGACAGGGCAGTACTTC. Protein: CASSPAGTGQYF. V gene TRBV9 combines with J gene TRBJ2-5, with 9 positions matching TRBD1. CDR3 length: 12 residues. J gave up 11 bases and V 4 bases, and 6 bases lay outside the gene matches. Germline lookup yields CDR1 SGDLS and CDR2 YYNGEE.

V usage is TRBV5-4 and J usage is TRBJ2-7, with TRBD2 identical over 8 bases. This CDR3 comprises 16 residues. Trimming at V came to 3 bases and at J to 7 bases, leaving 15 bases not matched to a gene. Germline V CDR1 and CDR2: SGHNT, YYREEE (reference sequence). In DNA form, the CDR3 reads TGTGCCAGCAGCTCCCGGATGTTGGGACTAGGAGGTGAGCAGTACTTC. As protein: CASSSRMLGLGGEQYF.

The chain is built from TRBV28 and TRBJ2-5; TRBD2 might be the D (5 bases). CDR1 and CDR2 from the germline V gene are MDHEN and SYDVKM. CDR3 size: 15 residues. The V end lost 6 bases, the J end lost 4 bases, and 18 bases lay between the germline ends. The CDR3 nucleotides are TGTGCCAGCAGCACCCTTAGCGTATTAAGAGAGACCCAGTACTTC. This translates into CASSTLSVLRETQYF.

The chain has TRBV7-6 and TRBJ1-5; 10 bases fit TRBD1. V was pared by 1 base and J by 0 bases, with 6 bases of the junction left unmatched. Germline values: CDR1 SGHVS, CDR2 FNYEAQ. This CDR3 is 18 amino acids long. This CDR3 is CASSLGIGTGVSNQPQHF. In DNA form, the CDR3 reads TGTGCCAGCAGCTTAGGGATCGGGACAGGGGTTAGCAATCAGCCCCAGCATTTT.